This entry concerns a single T cell receptor (beta chain). Documented treatment: roughly 20 received Ad26.COV2.S at low or high dose, single or two shots; five or six received placebo; per-sample allocation not given. Specimen acquisition occurred on day 63 following the initial vaccine or placebo injection. TCRdb keeps only in-frame clones here, not all; method: immunoSEQ multiplex PCR. Of about 330,000 clones listed, roughly 88% were seen once; the top ten hold approximately 5.8%. The V end was cut by 0 bases, the J end by 2 bases, with 2 bases between. Per the germline V gene, CDR1 is LGHNA and CDR2 is YSLEER. The CDR3 runs to 13 residues. This specimen belongs to a study of Ad26.COV2.S vaccination and SARS-CoV-2 variants.

The sequencing here drew on peripheral blood, taken in a trial of Ad26.COV2.S vaccine versus placebo. The clonotype comes from a person aged 18-60 years who received the Ad26.COV2.S COVID-19 vaccine or a placebo. V and J are TRBV4-3 and TRBJ2-1; D gene ambiguous. This CDR3 is CASSQDPYNEQFF. The CDR3 nucleotides are TGCGCCAGCAGCCAAGATCCCTACAATGAGCAGTTCTTC.